These T cell receptor beta chains were read from a single sample in a study of CD8+ T cells in alopecia areata. Sequenced by immunoSEQ multiplex PCR; TCRdb stores in-frame clones only, minus some. The sample includes over 150,000 clones, roughly 64% seen only once; the top ten take 5.5% to 6%. This specimen was CD4+ T cells sorted from blood, taken at week 24, from a patient treated with tofacitinib. The receptor source for this set is a human donor with alopecia areata. Each CDR3 is given with its conserved first and last residue. D genes are given only for firm matches. Clone size, where shown, is once, few, many, or a class for clones that have expanded.

d_call,j_call,clone_size,v_call,cdr3_nt,cdr3_aa
NA,TRBJ2-5,NA,TRBV2,TGTGCCAGCAGTTATCAAGAGACCCAGTACTTC,CASSYQETQYF
NA,TRBJ2-1,few,TRBV21-1,TGTGCCAGCAGCACTCAAGGTGGCAGAAATAATGAGCAGTTCTTC,CASSTQGGRNNEQFF
NA,TRBJ2-3,NA,TRBV7-2,TGTGCCAGCAGCTTAAACCTCTGGGGGGAGGATACGCAGTATTTT,CASSLNLWGEDTQYF
NA,TRBJ2-1,NA,TRBV5-1,TGCGCCAGCAGCTTGCCCCAGACCTCGGGGAATGAGCAGTTCTTC,CASSLPQTSGNEQFF
NA,TRBJ1-3,few,TRBV5-4,TGTGCCAGCAGCTTGGTTGGAGAAGGATCTGGAAACACCATATATTTT,CASSLVGEGSGNTIYF
NA,TRBJ1-1,NA,TRBV23-1,TGCGCCAGCAGTCGGGGTAACACTGAAGCTTTCTTT,CASSRGNTEAFF
NA,TRBJ1-5,NA,TRBV11-3,TGTGCCAGCAGCTACCGGGCCGGCAATCAGCCCCAGCATTTT,CASSYRAGNQPQHF
NA,TRBJ2-1,few,TRBV2,TGTGCCAGCAGTGTACATGAGGGTGAGCAGTTCTTC,CASSVHEGEQFF
NA,TRBJ2-3,NA,TRBV4-1,TGCGCCAGCAGCCACCCACAAGGGACAGATACGCAGTATTTT,CASSHPQGTDTQYF
NA,TRBJ1-2,NA,TRBV25-1,TGTGCCAGCAGTGAATATGGCGTTGGTTCAAGCTATGGCTACACCTTC,CASSEYGVGSSYGYTF
NA,TRBJ1-2,NA,TRBV29-1,TGCAGCGTTAAAGACAGGTTATATGGCTACACCTTC,CSVKDRLYGYTF
TRBD1,TRBJ2-3,NA,TRBV5-4,TGTGCCAGCAGCTTGGCCCGGAACAGGGGTACAGATACGCAGTATTTT,CASSLARNRGTDTQYF
TRBD1,TRBJ2-7,NA,TRBV5-1,TGCGCCAGCAGCGTCGGGACAGGGGGCTACGAGCAGTACTTC,CASSVGTGGYEQYF
NA,TRBJ1-2,NA,TRBV4-1,TGCGCCAGCAGCCAAGGCCAAAATAACTATGGCTACACCTTC,CASSQGQNNYGYTF
NA,TRBJ2-5,NA,TRBV18,TGTGCCAGCTCACCCGAACAAGAGACCCAGTACTTC,CASSPEQETQYF
TRBD1,TRBJ1-4,NA,TRBV9,TGTGCCAGCAGCGTAGCACCGGGACAGGGTTATGAAAAACTGTTTTTT,CASSVAPGQGYEKLFF
NA,TRBJ1-5,few,TRBV29-1,TGCAGCGTCACAGTGAAGGCATTCGGGCCCCAGCATTTT,CSVTVKAFGPQHF
TRBD2,TRBJ2-3,few,TRBV18,TGTGCCAGCTCACCCACCTTTCGGACTAGCGGGATAGGACCAGATACGCAGTATTTT,CASSPTFRTSGIGPDTQYF
NA,TRBJ2-7,NA,TRBV5-6,TGTGCCAGCAGCCATCGGGGGTTGGGGGCCTACGAGCAGTACTTC,CASSHRGLGAYEQYF
TRBD2,TRBJ2-1,NA,TRBV7-3,TGTGCCAGCACCTTAGCGGGAGTAAAAAACAATGAGCAGTTCTTC,CASTLAGVKNNEQFF
NA,TRBJ2-7,NA,TRBV30,TGTGCCTGGACGAAAGTCAACTCCTACGAGCAGTACTTC,CAWTKVNSYEQYF
NA,TRBJ2-1,few,TRBV7-2,TGTGCCAGCAGCTTAGCGACGGGTGAGCAGTTCTTC,CASSLATGEQFF
NA,TRBJ2-5,few,TRBV13,TGTGCCAGCAGCTTGGTGAACCAAGAGACCCAGTACTTC,CASSLVNQETQYF